Sequencing of this TCR beta chain was carried out in a study of blood T cell repertoires in COVID-19. Using immunoSEQ multiplex PCR, the repertoire was profiled, and TCRdb retains in-frame clones only, with some absent. The sample holds some 340,000 clones, 90% seen once. Sequencing was performed on PBMCs or T cells enriched from blood (not recorded which). The TCR sequence derives from a woman in her twenties or thirties who had been exposed to COVID-19.

DNA for the CDR3: TGTGCCAGCAGTCAACTACAGAACACTGAAGCTTTCTTT. Its protein product is CASSQLQNTEAFF. The rearrangement links TRBV6-5 to TRBJ1-1; no clear D gene. The CDR3 is 13 residues long. V gave up 5 bases and J gave up 1 base, with 8 bases separating them. CDR1 is MNHEY, CDR2 SVGAGI, per germline.